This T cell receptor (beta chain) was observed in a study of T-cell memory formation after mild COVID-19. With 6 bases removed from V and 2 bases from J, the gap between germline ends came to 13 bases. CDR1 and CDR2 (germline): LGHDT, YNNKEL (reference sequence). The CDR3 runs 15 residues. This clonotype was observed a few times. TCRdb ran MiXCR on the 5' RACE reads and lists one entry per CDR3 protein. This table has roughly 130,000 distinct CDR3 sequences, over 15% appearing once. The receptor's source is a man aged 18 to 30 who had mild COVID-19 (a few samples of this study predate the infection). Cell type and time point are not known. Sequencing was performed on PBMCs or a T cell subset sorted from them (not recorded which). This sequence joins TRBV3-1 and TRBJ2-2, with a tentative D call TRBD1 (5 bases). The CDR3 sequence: CASRLQGINTGELFF. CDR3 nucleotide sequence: TGTGCCAGCAGACTCCAGGGTATTAACACCGGGGAGCTGTTTTTT.